This TCR beta chain was found in a study of blood T cell repertoires in COVID-19. Across the study: From T cells, B-cell-depleted T cells, or PBMCs came the material, which was cDNA or gDNA.

Germline loops: CDR1 SGDLS, CDR2 YYNGEE. V was clipped by 0 bases and J by 5 bases, with 9 bases between them. This CDR3 is built from 13 residues. The repertoire was sequenced with immunoSEQ multiplex PCR; TCRdb's copy has only in-frame clones and lacks some. The repertoire holds fewer than 120,000 clones, with about 70% as singletons. The sequenced sample was peripheral blood. This chain joins TRBV9 and TRBJ2-7; D gene ambiguous. This TCR came from a woman in her fifties or sixties with acute or convalescent COVID-19. The CDR3 coding sequence is TGTGCCAGCAGCGTAGGGTCAGTCCACGAGCAGTACTTC. This translates into CASSVGSVHEQYF.